The 27 T cell receptor beta chains in this list originate from one sample, sequenced in a study of CD8 T cells in Susac syndrome. Random hexamers were used to reverse transcribe an amount of about 0.5 to 1 ug RNA. TCRdb re-derived calls from the immunoSEQ multiplex PCR reads in MiXCR, one entry per CDR3 protein. The sample yields about 190,000 distinct CDR3 sequences, 85% to 95% seen once. The sequenced material came from CD4+ T cells from PBMCs. The source of these receptors is a human donor in good health.

This clonotype was counted a single time. Here the CDR3 DNA reads TGTGCCAGCAGTTTTCCAGGGGGCGGAAAGGCTTTCTTT. Its protein product is CASSFPGGGKAFF. This rearrangement joins TRBV12-3 or TRBV12-4 to TRBJ1-1; 8 bases match TRBD1. CDR3 size: 13 residues. The V segment lost 3 bases and the J segment 11 bases; nucleotides outside the gene matches: 8.

This clonotype was detected a few times. The V call is TRBV6-1, the J call TRBJ2-5; no definite D call. The CDR3 has 11 amino acids. Germline CDR1 MNHNS, CDR2 SASEGT. V dropped 3 bases and J dropped 3 bases, with 2 bases sitting between them. CDR3 region: CASSEKETQYF. The CDR3 DNA sequence: TGTGCCAGCAGTGAGAAAGAGACCCAGTACTTC.

J is TRBJ2-7 and V is TRBV20-1, with unresolved D. The CDR3 spans 14 residues. Trimming removed 1 base from V and 3 bases from J, with 13 bases in between. Germline CDR1 DFQATT, CDR2 SNEGSKA (reference sequence). As DNA, the CDR3 is TGCAGTGCTAGAGTTCGACGGAGTCTCTACGAGCAGTACGTC. Translating it yields CSARVRRSLYEQYV.

The rearrangement joins TRBV29-1 to TRBJ2-5; possibly TRBD2 for D (5 bases). Germline assignment: CDR1 SQVTM and CDR2 ANQGSEA. The CDR3 is made up of 15 amino acids. V lost 1 base, J lost 10 bases, and 22 bases lay in between. CDR3 in amino acids: CSVEGQGLRAGGQYF. Here the CDR3 DNA reads TGCAGCGTTGAAGGGCAAGGACTCCGGGCTGGAGGCCAGTACTTC.

J is TRBJ2-2 and V is TRBV9, with D maybe TRBD1 (8 bases). The V end was cut by 3 bases, the J end by 1 base, with 16 bases between. Germline V gene data show CDR1 as SGDLS and CDR2 as YYNGEE. This CDR3 spans 17 amino acids. CDR3 bases: TGTGCCAGCAGCGCAGGACAGGGCGGGAGGAACACCGGGGAGCTGTTTTTT. Its translation: CASSAGQGGRNTGELFF.

This sequence joins TRBV5-1 and TRBJ1-2; 9 bases map to TRBD1. Germline loops: CDR1 SGHRS, CDR2 YFSETQ. The CDR3 spans 16 residues. The V segment lost 4 bases and the J segment 4 bases; nucleotides outside the gene matches: 11. The CDR3 protein is CASSERTGGDGYGYTF. The DNA for the CDR3 is TGCGCCAGCAGCGAAAGAACAGGGGGCGACGGCTATGGCTACACCTTC.

The V call is TRBV14, the J call TRBJ1-5; D is undetermined. The CDR3 consists of 14 residues. Germline CDR1 is SGHDN and CDR2 is FVKESK. Deletions cut 5 bases from V and 0 bases from J, with 8 bases between. Here the CDR3 reads CASSLGSSNQPQHF. The CDR3 DNA follows: TGTGCCAGCAGCTTGGGCAGTAGCAATCAGCCCCAGCATTTT.

The genes are TRBV12-3 or TRBV12-4 and TRBJ2-2; D is unclear. The CDR3 contains 12 residues. V lost 5 bases and J 4 bases, leaving 5 bases between the germline ends. The CDR3 nucleotides are TGTGCCAGCAGTCAATTCACCGGGGAGCTGTTTTTT. This sequence encodes CASSQFTGELFF.

V usage is TRBV29-1 and J usage is TRBJ2-1; no definite D call. Trimming shortened V by 4 bases and J by 6 bases, and 13 bases separated the two germline ends. The CDR3 is made up of 13 amino acids. CDR1 and CDR2 (germline): SQVTM, ANQGSEA. Here the CDR3 DNA reads TGCAGCGTTGTTCGGAGCCAAGGCAATGAGCAGTTCTTC. This gives the protein CSVVRSQGNEQFF.

V is TRBV9 and J is TRBJ1-6; 9 nucleotides line up with TRBD1. Germline trimming cut 2 bases from V and 9 bases from J; bases unmatched to any gene: 3. This CDR3 has 14 amino acids. Germline values: CDR1 SGDLS, CDR2 YYNGEE. The CDR3 loop reads CASSVDRGSSPLHF. CDR3 bases: TGTGCCAGCAGCGTGGACAGGGGTTCTTCACCCCTCCACTTT.

This chain joins TRBV6-6 and TRBJ2-7; D could derive from TRBD1 or TRBD2 (5 bases each). V was clipped by 8 bases and J by 3 bases, with 17 bases between them. CDR3 length: 14 amino acids. Germline V gives CDR1 MNHNY, CDR2 SVGAGI (reference sequence). CDR3 sequence (DNA): TGTGCCAGCCCATCGGGACCGCTTCTCTACGAGCAGTACGTC. It yields the protein CASPSGPLLYEQYV.

This clonotype was seen once. The chain employs TRBV6-5 and TRBJ1-6; TRBD1 aligns across 8 bases. The trim removed 6 bases at V and 11 bases at J, leaving 6 bases unmatched. This CDR3 has 13 amino acids. Germline loops: CDR1 MNHEY, CDR2 SVGAGI. This CDR3 reads CASSLDRATPLHF. DNA for the CDR3: TGTGCCAGCAGCTTGGACAGGGCGACACCCCTCCACTTT.

The chain recombines TRBV20-1 with TRBJ2-2, with D uncertain. The CDR3 sequence is 13 residues long. V lost 0 bases to trimming and J lost 4 bases, with 6 bases between them. Germline CDR1 reads DFQATT; CDR2 reads SNEGSKA (reference sequence). In DNA, the CDR3 is TGCAGTGCTAGAGATTCGCTCACCGGGGAGCTGTTTTTT. Translation: CSARDSLTGELFF.

The chain is built from TRBV29-1 and TRBJ2-3, with 11 bases lining up with TRBD1. The germline V gene has CDR1 SQVTM and CDR2 ANQGSEA. CDR3 length: 16 residues. Trimming took 7 bases from V and 2 from J; bases not matched to a gene: 11. DNA for the CDR3: TGCAGCGCCTTAAGACGGACAGGGGGCGTCACAGATACGCAGTATTTT. Its translation is CSALRRTGGVTDTQYF.

The V and J genes are TRBV3-1 and TRBJ1-2; D might be TRBD1 (5 bases). Trimming removed 4 bases at V and 3 bases at J, with 12 bases between. The CDR3 has 14 residues. Germline V CDR1 and CDR2: LGHDT, YNNKEL (reference sequence). The CDR3 loop reads CASSLQGFDYGYTF. CDR3 coding DNA: TGTGCCAGCAGCCTTCAGGGATTCGACTATGGCTACACCTTC.

This rearrangement joins TRBV13 to TRBJ2-7, with TRBD2 as a possible D gene (7 bases). V lost 4 bases to trimming and J lost 9 bases, with 22 bases between them. The CDR3 covers 15 residues. Germline-derived CDR1 and CDR2 are PRHDT and FYEKMQ (reference sequence). The CDR3 sequence: CASSSLPRGGVGQYF. CDR3 in DNA: TGTGCCAGCAGCTCCCTCCCGAGGGGGGGGGTCGGGCAGTACTTC.

The CDR3 loop reads CSAERGDGRDAEGTQYF. CDR3 bases: TGCAGTGCCGAGAGAGGGGATGGGCGGGACGCGGAGGGGACCCAGTACTTC. The gene calls are TRBV20-1 and TRBJ2-5, with D maybe TRBD2 (6 bases). Trimming pared 6 bases from V and 7 bases from J, leaving 30 bases between. CDR1 and CDR2 (germline): DFQATT, SNEGSKA (reference sequence). This CDR3 has 17 amino acids.

The rearrangement joins TRBV9 to TRBJ2-2; the match to TRBD1 covers 7 bases. J gave up 0 bases and V 2 bases, and 4 bases lay outside the gene matches. This CDR3 is built from 16 residues. Germline assignment: CDR1 SGDLS and CDR2 YYNGEE. CDR3 bases: TGTGCCAGCAGCGTTACGACAGGGACGAACACCGGGGAGCTGTTTTTT. This codes for CASSVTTGTNTGELFF. Full variable domain (rest looked up from reference TRBV9 and TRBJ2-2): DSGVTQTPKHLITATGQRVTLRCSPRSGDLSVYWYQQSLDQGLQFLIQYYNGEERAKGNILERFSAQQFPDLHSELNLSSLELGDSALYFCASSVTTGTNTGELFFGEGSRLTVL.

J is TRBJ2-7 and V is TRBV2; no clear D. The CDR3 consists of 11 residues. CDR1 is SNHLY, CDR2 FYNNEI, per germline. Trimming shortened V by 4 bases and J by 3 bases, and 4 bases separated the two germline ends. The CDR3 reads CASSAVYEQYV. CDR3 bases: TGTGCCAGCAGTGCGGTCTACGAGCAGTACGTC.

The chain links TRBV6-6 to TRBJ1-2; no reliable D call. The CDR3 has 12 amino acids. Germline assignment: CDR1 MNHNY and CDR2 SVGAGI (reference sequence). V was clipped by 8 bases and J by 5 bases, with 12 bases between them. The DNA for the CDR3 is TGTGCCAGCCGAGGCGGTCTTTATGGCTACACCTTC. It codes for CASRGGLYGYTF.

This chain connects TRBV20-1 to TRBJ2-7; a possible D gene is TRBD2 (6 bases). The V end lost 3 bases, the J end lost 2 bases, and 8 bases lay between the germline ends. The CDR3 consists of 12 residues. The germline V gene has CDR1 DFQATT and CDR2 SNEGSKA (reference sequence). CDR3 in amino acids: CSAREGTYEQYV. The DNA of the CDR3 is TGCAGTGCTAGGGAGGGAACCTACGAGCAGTACGTC.

This chain uses TRBV27 with TRBJ2-7, with TRBD1 identical over 8 bases. The V and J ends lost 10 bases and 1 base, in that order; junction bases with no gene match: 9. The CDR3 is made up of 14 amino acids. Germline CDR1 reads MNHEY; CDR2 reads SMNVEV (reference sequence). The CDR3 is CATKQDRASYEQYF. The CDR3 nucleotides are TGTGCCACCAAACAGGACAGGGCTTCCTACGAGCAGTACTTC.

The chain uses TRBV5-1 and TRBJ1-2; 7 bases line up with TRBD1. V was clipped by 1 base and J by 8 bases; unmatched bases: 17. The CDR3 consists of 17 residues. Germline CDR1 SGHRS, CDR2 YFSETQ. Here the CDR3 DNA reads TGCGCCAGCAGCTTGTTGGGACAGCCTCTCGCCACGGGGGGCTACACCTTC. Its translation: CASSLLGQPLATGGYTF. The full variable domain, completed using reference TRBV5-1 and TRBJ1-2, is KAGVTQTPRYLIKTRGQQVTLSCSPISGHRSVSWYQQTPGQGLQFLFEYFSETQRNKGNFPGRFSGRQFSNSRSEMNVSTLELGDSALYLCASSLLGQPLATGGYTFGSGTRLTVV.

The chain joins TRBV6-1 to TRBJ2-7; 10 bases align to TRBD2. Unmatched junction bases numbered 3, after V lost 6 bases and J lost 4 bases. Germline assignment: CDR1 MNHNS and CDR2 SASEGT. This CDR3 contains 13 residues. This CDR3 is CASSSSGRYEQYV. CDR3 nucleotides: TGTGCCAGCAGCAGTAGCGGGAGGTACGAGCAGTACGTC.

The rearrangement joins TRBV30 to TRBJ1-1; 7 positions agree with TRBD1. CDR1 is GTSNPN, CDR2 SVGIG, per germline (reference sequence). The CDR3 has 13 amino acids. V trimming: 3 bases; J trimming: 4 bases; junction bases outside the gene matches: 5. CDR3 DNA: TGTGCCTGGAGGCGACAGGGAAGCACTGAAGCTTTCTTT. Its translation: CAWRRQGSTEAFF.

The V call is TRBV2, the J call TRBJ1-2; unclear D gene. Germline CDR1 reads SNHLY; CDR2 reads FYNNEI. Between the trimmed V and J ends, which lost 6 bases and 5 bases, there was a span of 10 bases. There are 12 residues in the CDR3. CDR3 bases: TGTGCCAGCAGGGTAGAGAATTATGGCTACACCTTC. Protein: CASRVENYGYTF.

The V call is TRBV2, the J call TRBJ1-3; D unclear. CDR3 length equals 12 residues. Germline CDR1 SNHLY, CDR2 FYNNEI. V lost 5 bases and J 7 bases, leaving 9 bases between the germline ends. The CDR3 is CASSLGRNTIYF. Here the CDR3 DNA reads TGTGCCAGCAGTTTAGGTCGGAACACCATATATTTT. Looking up the rest from reference TRBV2 and TRBJ1-3 gives the full variable domain: EPEVTQTPSHQVTQMGQEVILRCVPISNHLYFYWYRQILGQKVEFLVSFYNNEISEKSEIFDDQFSVERPDGSNFTLKIRSTKLEDSAMYFCASSLGRNTIYFGEGSWLTVV.